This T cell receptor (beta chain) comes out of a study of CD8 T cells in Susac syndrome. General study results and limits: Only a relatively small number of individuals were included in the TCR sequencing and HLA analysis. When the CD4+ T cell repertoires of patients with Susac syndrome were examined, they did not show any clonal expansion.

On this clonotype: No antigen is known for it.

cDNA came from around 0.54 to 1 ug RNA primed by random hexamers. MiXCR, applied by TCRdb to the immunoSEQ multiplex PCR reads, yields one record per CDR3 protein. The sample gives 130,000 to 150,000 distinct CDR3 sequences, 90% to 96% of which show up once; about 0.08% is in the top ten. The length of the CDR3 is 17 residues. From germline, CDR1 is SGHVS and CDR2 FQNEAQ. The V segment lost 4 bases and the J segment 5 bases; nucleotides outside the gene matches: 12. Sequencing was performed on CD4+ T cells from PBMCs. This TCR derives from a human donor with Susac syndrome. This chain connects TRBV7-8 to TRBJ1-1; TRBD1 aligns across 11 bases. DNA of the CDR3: TGTGCCAGCAGCTCCCACCGGACAGGGGGCGCGGCAACTGAAGCTTTCTTT. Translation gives CASSSHRTGGAATEAFF.